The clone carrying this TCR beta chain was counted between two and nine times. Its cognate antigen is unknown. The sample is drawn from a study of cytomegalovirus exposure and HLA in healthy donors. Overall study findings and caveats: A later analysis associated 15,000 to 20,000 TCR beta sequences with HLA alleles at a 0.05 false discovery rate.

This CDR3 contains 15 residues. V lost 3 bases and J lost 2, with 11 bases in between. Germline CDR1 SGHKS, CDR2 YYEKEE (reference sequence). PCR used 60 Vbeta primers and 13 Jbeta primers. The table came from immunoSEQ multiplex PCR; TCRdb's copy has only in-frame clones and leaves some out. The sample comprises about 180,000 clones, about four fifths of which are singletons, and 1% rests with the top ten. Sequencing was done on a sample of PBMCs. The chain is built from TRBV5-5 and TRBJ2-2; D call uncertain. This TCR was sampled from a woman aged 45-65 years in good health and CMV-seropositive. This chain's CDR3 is CASSSGGSNTGELFF. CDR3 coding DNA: TGTGCCAGCAGCTCCGGCGGCAGTAACACCGGGGAGCTGTTTTTT.